Below, 27 T cell receptor beta chains from the same sample are listed, as sequenced in a study of T-cell reconstitution after alpha-beta-depleted transplantation in children. Unique molecular identifiers were built into the TCRbeta library. TCRdb fed the PCR reads into MiXCR, producing one record per CDR3 protein. The top ten hold roughly 3% of the sample, which has 190,000 or so distinct CDR3 sequences, less than 8% seen once. The material was PBMCs from the stem cell graft donor, obtained from the stem cell graft. Receptor source: a human donor who donated a stem cell graft to a child with Wiskott-Aldrich syndrome.

J is TRBJ2-7 and V is TRBV7-2; 11 bases are a match to TRBD2. The CDR3 is 15 amino acids. V was pared by 3 bases and J by 4 bases, with 5 bases of the junction left unmatched. Germline-derived CDR1 and CDR2 are SGHTA and FQGNSA. The CDR3 bases are TGTGCCAGCAGCTTCCCGGGACTAGCGGCATACGAGCAGTACTTC. It encodes CASSFPGLAAYEQYF.

The chain links TRBV12-3 or TRBV12-4 to TRBJ2-1; TRBD2 aligns across 7 bases. Germline trimming cut 1 base from V and 0 bases from J; bases unmatched to any gene: 12. This CDR3 has 19 residues. In DNA, the CDR3 is TGTGCCAGCAGTTTAGATCGGAGACTAGCAGAACGCTCCTACAATGAGCAGTTCTTC. This translates into CASSLDRRLAERSYNEQFF.

Many counts were recorded for this clonotype. The V gene is TRBV7-2, the J gene TRBJ1-1; D is uncertain. The CDR3 consists of 15 residues. Looked up from germline, CDR1 is SGHTA and CDR2 is FQGNSA. The V end lost 5 bases, the J end lost 2 bases, and 15 bases lay between the germline ends. CDR3 region: CASSKRSPFNTEAFF. CDR3 DNA sequence: TGTGCCAGCAGCAAAAGAAGTCCATTTAACACTGAAGCTTTCTTT.

The rearrangement joins TRBV12-3 or TRBV12-4 to TRBJ1-2; TRBD1 matches at 7 bases. V lost 5 bases, J lost 3 bases, and 6 bases stayed unmatched. This CDR3 is 14 amino acids long. This CDR3 reads CASSRRTGDYGYTF. Here the CDR3 DNA reads TGTGCCAGCAGTCGCAGGACAGGCGACTATGGCTACACCTTC.

There are many counts of this clonotype. V is TRBV28 and J is TRBJ2-1, with a weak D call TRBD1 (5 bases). CDR1 and CDR2 from the germline V gene are MDHEN and SYDVKM. This CDR3 region has 11 residues. V lost 7 bases, J lost 8 bases, and 9 bases lay in between. The CDR3, as DNA: TGTGCCAGCACAGGGTTAGATGAGCAGTTCTTC. This codes for CASTGLDEQFF.

This clonotype was counted ten times or more. This sequence joins TRBV5-1 and TRBJ2-5; a weak D match, TRBD2 (6 bases). Germline CDR1 and CDR2: SGHRS and YFSETQ. CDR3 size: 15 residues. V dropped 1 base and J dropped 7 bases, with 17 bases sitting between them. CDR3 region: CASSLTIPGEGTQYF. The CDR3 nucleotides are TGCGCCAGCAGCTTGACCATTCCGGGAGAGGGGACCCAGTACTTC.

This clonotype appeared a few times. The chain links TRBV20-1 to TRBJ1-1; the match to TRBD1 covers 11 bases. This CDR3 is built from 11 residues. The J segment lost 8 bases and the V segment lost 6 bases, leaving 2 bases of the junction unmatched. In germline, CDR1 is DFQATT, CDR2 SNEGSKA (reference sequence). The CDR3 sequence is CSAWTGGEAFF. CDR3 sequence (DNA): TGCAGTGCCTGGACAGGGGGCGAAGCTTTCTTT.

J is TRBJ2-3 and V is TRBV3-1, with 8 nucleotides matching TRBD1. V trimming: 10 bases; J trimming: 4 bases; junction bases outside the gene matches: 22. The CDR3 is made up of 18 amino acids. Germline values: CDR1 LGHDT, CDR2 YNNKEL (reference sequence). The CDR3 spells CAITPPPPRGRFPDTQYF. The CDR3, as DNA: TGTGCCATCACCCCACCCCCCCCCAGGGGGCGCTTCCCAGATACGCAGTATTTT.

The table lists this clonotype with many counts. V usage is TRBV6-5 and J usage is TRBJ2-7, with D unresolved. Germline values: CDR1 MNHEY, CDR2 SVGAGI. The CDR3 sequence is 18 residues long. Trimming shortened V by 2 bases and J by 3 bases, and 23 bases separated the two germline ends. CDR3 DNA: TGTGCCAGCAGTTACCTTGATGAGAGCGAGGCTTGGAACTACGAGCAGTACTTC. It codes for CASSYLDESEAWNYEQYF.

This rearrangement joins TRBV4-1 to TRBJ1-4, with 7 bases matching TRBD1. Unmatched junction bases numbered 9, after V lost 5 bases and J lost 6 bases. CDR3 length equals 15 residues. Germline lookup yields CDR1 MGHRA and CDR2 YSYEKL. CDR3 in amino acids: CASSEGGRGDEKLFF. The CDR3 DNA follows: TGCGCCAGCAGCGAAGGGGGCAGGGGGGATGAAAAACTGTTTTTT.

This clonotype occurred a few times. V and J are TRBV9 and TRBJ2-2; 11 nucleotides match TRBD2. Per germline, CDR1 SGDLS and CDR2 YYNGEE. The CDR3 sequence is 17 residues long. V dropped 4 bases and J dropped 6; count of bases not matched to a gene: 11. The CDR3 loop is CASSPRPPGLAAGELFF. The CDR3 nucleotides read TGTGCCAGCAGCCCTCGCCCCCCGGGACTAGCGGCCGGGGAGCTGTTTTTT. Using reference TRBV9 and TRBJ2-2 for the parts outside the CDR3, the full variable domain is DSGVTQTPKHLITATGQRVTLRCSPRSGDLSVYWYQQSLDQGLQFLIQYYNGEERAKGNILERFSAQQFPDLHSELNLSSLELGDSALYFCASSPRPPGLAAGELFFGEGSRLTVL.

This clonotype showed up many times. The V call is TRBV28, the J call TRBJ2-3, with TRBD2 matching 10 bases. The CDR3 consists of 14 residues. J was trimmed by 5 bases and V by 6 bases; bases with no gene match: 5. Germline lookup yields CDR1 MDHEN and CDR2 SYDVKM. The CDR3 DNA is TGTGCCAGCAGCGTCAGCGGGGGGGGAGATACGCAGTATTTT. Residues: CASSVSGGGDTQYF.

This clonotype appeared many times. The CDR3 DNA sequence: TGTGCCAGCGGTACTGGTGGGAACTATGGCTACACCTTC. This codes for CASGTGGNYGYTF. This chain links TRBV7-2 with TRBJ1-2; no reliable D call. The CDR3 sequence is 13 residues long. From germline, CDR1 is SGHTA and CDR2 FQGNSA. Trimming took off 8 bases at V and 2 bases at J, with 12 bases between the two ends.

This clonotype was observed a few times. The chain recombines TRBV27 with TRBJ1-4; D perhaps matches TRBD1 (6 bases). Trimming stripped 6 bases from V and 5 bases from J, with 16 bases between. Germline V gene lookup returns CDR1 MNHEY and CDR2 SMNVEV (reference sequence). The length of the CDR3 is 15 residues. CDR3 region: CASRIQGTLNEKLFF. The CDR3 coding sequence is TGTGCCAGCAGGATACAGGGAACCTTGAATGAAAAACTGTTTTTT.

This clonotype was seen at least ten times. The V gene is TRBV25-1, the J gene TRBJ2-3; D may be TRBD1 or TRBD2 (5 bases each). The CDR3 is 15 amino acids. Germline V gives CDR1 MGHDK, CDR2 SYGVNS. V lost 8 bases and J lost 2, with 17 bases in between. The CDR3 loop is CASGSGTAYTDTQYF. CDR3 DNA sequence: TGTGCCAGCGGATCCGGGACCGCATACACAGATACGCAGTATTTT.

There are many counts of this clonotype. The chain recombines TRBV24-1 with TRBJ2-7, with D tentatively TRBD2 (6 bases). Trimming removed 3 bases from V and 3 bases from J, with 14 bases in between. The CDR3 is made up of 15 amino acids. The germline V gene has CDR1 KGHDR and CDR2 SFDVKD. For the CDR3, the DNA is TGTGCCACCAGTGATGATACCGGGAGTTACTACGAGCAGTACTTC. It yields the protein CATSDDTGSYYEQYF.

The gene calls are TRBV9 and TRBJ2-1, with 8 nucleotides matching TRBD1. CDR1 SGDLS and CDR2 YYNGEE come from the germline V gene. Trimming took 2 bases from V and 8 from J; bases not matched to a gene: 9. The CDR3 contains 15 residues. The CDR3 nucleotides read TGTGCCAGCAGCGTCCATTGGACAGGGCGCGATGAGCAGTTCTTC. Its protein is CASSVHWTGRDEQFF.

The table lists this clonotype with many counts. The chain carries TRBV30 and TRBJ2-1; D remains ambiguous. The CDR3 consists of 14 residues. V dropped 0 bases and J dropped 9 bases, with 15 bases sitting between them. Germline CDR1 and CDR2: GTSNPN and SVGIG (reference sequence). CDR3 nucleotide sequence: TGTGCCTGGAGTGTAGAAGTCGGGTTAGGTGAGCAGTTCTTC. It yields the protein CAWSVEVGLGEQFF.

There are many counts of this clonotype. The V and J genes are TRBV15 and TRBJ2-4; the D is unclear. Per germline, CDR1 LNHNV and CDR2 YYDKDF (reference sequence). V lost 0 bases to trimming and J lost 15 bases, with 12 bases between them. The CDR3 is made up of 12 amino acids. CDR3 amino acids: CATSRDAVLRYF. CDR3 DNA sequence: TGTGCCACCAGCAGAGATGCAGTCTTGAGGTACTTC.

This clonotype was seen ten or more times. The chain joins TRBV4-2 to TRBJ1-5; D unclear. The CDR3 totals 17 residues. Germline-derived CDR1 and CDR2 are LGHNA and YNFKEQ. Trimming shortened V by 0 bases and J by 2 bases, and 14 bases separated the two germline ends. The CDR3 here is CASSQDKLGLGNQPQHF. The CDR3, as DNA: TGTGCCAGCAGCCAAGATAAGCTCGGATTGGGCAATCAGCCCCAGCATTTT.

This clonotype was seen more than once but under ten times. The J gene is TRBJ1-3, the V gene TRBV30, with 7 bases fitting TRBD1. J lost 0 bases, V lost 5 bases, and 10 bases had no gene match. The CDR3 sequence is 16 residues long. The V gene's germline CDR1 is GTSNPN and CDR2 SVGIG (reference sequence). The CDR3 here is CAWGRGQISSGNTIYF. The CDR3 bases are TGTGCCTGGGGTCGGGGACAGATTTCCTCTGGAAACACCATATATTTT.

This clonotype was observed at least ten times. The gene calls are TRBV7-9 and TRBJ2-1; 11 nucleotides match TRBD2. V lost 0 bases and J lost 7; bases outside the gene matches: 8. The CDR3 is made up of 17 amino acids. Germline V gene lookup returns CDR1 SEHNR and CDR2 FQNEAQ (reference sequence). Here the CDR3 DNA reads TGTGCCAGCAGCTTAGCAAATAGCGGGAGGGCCGGGAATGAGCAGTTCTTC. As protein: CASSLANSGRAGNEQFF.

At least ten counts were recorded for this clonotype. Written as DNA, the CDR3 is TGCGCCAGCAGCTTGGGTCAGGGAGTTTCTGCAGCTTTCTTT. Translating it yields CASSLGQGVSAAFF. V gene TRBV5-1 combines with J gene TRBJ1-1, with a tentative D call TRBD1 (5 bases). V was cut by 0 bases and J by 10 bases, with 16 bases left in between. This CDR3 comprises 14 residues. The germline V gene encodes CDR1 SGHRS and CDR2 YFSETQ.

The sample holds many counts of this clonotype. V gene TRBV5-1 combines with J gene TRBJ2-1, with 8 bases identical to TRBD1. Germline CDR1 SGHRS, CDR2 YFSETQ. CDR3 length equals 14 residues. V shed 4 bases and J 9 bases; nucleotides not matched to a gene: 9. The CDR3 here is CASSPDRVGGEQFF. CDR3 nucleotide sequence: TGCGCCAGCAGCCCGGACAGGGTAGGGGGTGAGCAGTTCTTC.

Ten or more counts support this clonotype. This chain links TRBV6-2 or TRBV6-3 with TRBJ2-1, with D possibly TRBD1 on 5 matching bases. This CDR3 has 14 residues. The germline V gene has CDR1 MNHEY and CDR2 SVGEGT. Trimming cost V 2 bases and J 8 bases, with 13 bases left between them. CDR3 sequence (DNA): TGTGCCAGCAGTTACGGGGCAGGGTGGCATGAGCAGTTCTTC. Protein sequence: CASSYGAGWHEQFF.

This clonotype was seen many times. This chain links TRBV20-1 with TRBJ2-7; the match to TRBD2 covers 11 bases. The V gene end was trimmed by 5 bases and the J gene end by 4 bases; junction bases not matched to a gene: 7. Looked up from germline, CDR1 is DFQATT and CDR2 is SNEGSKA (reference sequence). This CDR3 region has 14 residues. CDR3 region: CSALLAGAPYEQYF. CDR3 DNA: TGCAGTGCTCTACTAGCGGGAGCTCCGTACGAGCAGTACTTC.

This clonotype was seen repeatedly, ten times or more. V is TRBV5-1 and J is TRBJ1-1, with 11 nucleotides matching TRBD1. The CDR3 is made up of 15 amino acids. The V gene's germline CDR1 is SGHRS and CDR2 YFSETQ. Germline trimming cut 3 bases from V and 5 bases from J; bases unmatched to any gene: 6. This CDR3 is CASSYGQGASTEAFF. The CDR3, as DNA: TGCGCCAGCAGCTACGGACAGGGGGCTTCGACTGAAGCTTTCTTT.